The entry below gives a single T cell receptor beta chain sequence along with its context. Enrolled through a virtual design, the participants were between 18 and 89 years of age and came from about two dozen US areas. Symptom resolution, clearance, or two negative PCRs marked the recovered donors of Cohort 3. The data originate from a study of blood T cell repertoires in COVID-19. Study as a whole: Collection of acute and convalescent COVID-19 samples took place in the United States, Italy and Spain. T cells, B-cell-depleted T cells, or PBMCs provided the cDNA or gDNA that served as material.

This table comes from immunoSEQ multiplex PCR, and its TCRdb copy is limited to in-frame clones, with some not included. The sample has about 220,000 clones; roughly nine tenths are singletons. The receptor was isolated from a woman in her thirties who had recovered from COVID-19. Sequencing used PBMCs or T cells enriched from blood (not recorded which).

The CDR3 sequence is CASRTGTLSSGNTIYF. CDR3 nucleotide sequence: TGTGCCAGCCGGACCGGGACACTGAGCTCTGGAAACACCATATATTTT. The rearrangement uses TRBV7-9 and TRBJ1-3; perhaps TRBD1 as D (6 bases). Germline assignment: CDR1 SEHNR and CDR2 FQNEAQ (reference sequence). The germline V and J ends were trimmed by 8 bases and 0 bases, with 17 bases remaining between them. This CDR3 region has 16 residues.